Following are 13 T cell receptor beta chains from one sample sequenced in a study of T-cell memory formation after mild COVID-19. TCRdb analysed the 5' RACE reads with MiXCR anew, one entry per CDR3 protein. The sample includes about 340,000 distinct CDR3 sequences, roughly 13% of them seen just once. The sequencing input was PBMCs or a T cell subset sorted from them (not recorded which). The receptor set was obtained from a man younger than 35 who had mild COVID-19 (a few samples of this study predate the infection). Cell type and time point are not known.

J is TRBJ2-1 and V is TRBV15, with TRBD2 identical over 15 bases. The CDR3 is 18 residues long. CDR1 is LNHNV, CDR2 YYDKDF, per germline (reference sequence). With 0 bases clipped from V and 6 bases from J, the junction kept 6 bases outside the gene matches. CDR3 amino acids: CATSRDGRGLAGGNEQFF. CDR3 DNA: TGTGCCACCAGCAGAGACGGGAGGGGACTAGCGGGGGGCAATGAGCAGTTCTTC.

The sample holds a few counts of this clonotype. This sequence joins TRBV28 and TRBJ2-3, with 8 bases lining up with TRBD1. V was pared by 6 bases and J by 2 bases, with 7 bases of the junction left unmatched. Looked up from germline, CDR1 is MDHEN and CDR2 is SYDVKM. CDR3 length: 15 residues. CDR3 in DNA: TGTGCCAGCAGAGACAGGGGCGACCTCACAGATACGCAGTATTTT. This codes for CASRDRGDLTDTQYF. The variable domain in full, with the rest retrieved from reference TRBV28 and TRBJ2-3, is DVKVTQSSRYLVKRTGEKVFLECVQDMDHENMFWYRQDPGLGLRLIYFSYDVKMKEKGDIPEGYSVSREKKERFSLILESASTNQTSMYLCASRDRGDLTDTQYFGPGTRLTVL.

The chain has TRBV24-1 and TRBJ2-5; weak D call: TRBD1 (8 bases). The CDR3 spans 14 residues. The ends were cut back, 9 bases at V and 4 bases at J, with 17 bases in the middle. Germline values: CDR1 KGHDR, CDR2 SFDVKD. CDR3 nucleotides: TGTGCCACCCCGCGACAGGGGAGGGGAGAGACCCAGTACTTC. Protein product: CATPRQGRGETQYF.

The chain couples TRBV2 to TRBJ1-6; D is uncertain. The CDR3 totals 13 residues. The ends were cut back, 8 bases at V and 7 bases at J, with 12 bases in the middle. The V gene's germline CDR1 is SNHLY and CDR2 FYNNEI. The CDR3 DNA follows: TGTGCCAGCGTAACCCGTCCGAATTCACCCCTCCACTTT. As protein: CASVTRPNSPLHF.

This clonotype was counted a few times. The chain is built from TRBV12-3 or TRBV12-4 and TRBJ1-4; the D is unclear. CDR3 length equals 14 residues. The ends were cut back, 3 bases at V and 7 bases at J, with 12 bases in the middle. CDR3 DNA: TGTGCCAGCAGTTTTGTGGGGATGGCTGAAAAACTGTTTTTT. This codes for CASSFVGMAEKLFF.

The CDR3 DNA sequence: TGTGCCAGCAGCGGAAGACAGGGGGCAGGGCAGTACGTC. Translated: CASSGRQGAGQYV. The chain links TRBV28 to TRBJ2-7; 10 bases are shared with TRBD1. Trimming took 6 bases from V and 9 from J; bases not matched to a gene: 8. The CDR3 has 13 amino acids. Germline V gene sequence: CDR1 MDHEN, CDR2 SYDVKM.

The chain has TRBV6-2 or TRBV6-3 and TRBJ1-5; unclear D gene. Trimming took 7 bases from V and 3 from J, leaving 16 bases between them. CDR3 length: 15 amino acids. Looked up from germline, CDR1 is MNHEY and CDR2 is SVGEGT. The CDR3 region is CASTRSHLINQPQHF. DNA of the CDR3: TGTGCCAGCACGCGCAGCCATCTGATCAATCAGCCCCAGCATTTT.

The DNA for the CDR3 is TGTGCCAGCAGGCTCACAGGGGCCCAAGAGACCCAGTACTTC. Protein sequence: CASRLTGAQETQYF. V gene TRBV7-9 combines with J gene TRBJ2-5; 7 bases align to TRBD1. This CDR3 comprises 14 residues. V was pared by 6 bases and J by 1 base, with 5 bases of the junction left unmatched. The V gene's germline CDR1 is SEHNR and CDR2 FQNEAQ (reference sequence).

This clonotype was seen more than once but under ten times. The chain links TRBV6-5 to TRBJ1-2; 7 bases map to TRBD1. Per the germline V gene, CDR1 is MNHEY and CDR2 is SVGAGI. V was clipped by 2 bases and J by 8 bases; unmatched bases: 5. CDR3 length equals 13 residues. The CDR3 DNA reads TGTGCCAGCAGTTACAACAGGGGCAGCGGCTACACCTTC. It codes for CASSYNRGSGYTF.

This clonotype was seen at least ten times. This rearrangement joins TRBV6-5 to TRBJ2-3, with a possible D match to TRBD2 (5 bases). V lost 9 bases and J 1 base, leaving 14 bases between the germline ends. The germline V gene has CDR1 MNHEY and CDR2 SVGAGI. The CDR3 sequence is 14 residues long. The CDR3 here is CASARGYGTDTQYF. DNA of the CDR3: TGTGCCAGTGCTAGAGGGTACGGCACAGATACGCAGTATTTT.

Ten or more counts support this clonotype. The V gene is TRBV12-3 or TRBV12-4, the J gene TRBJ2-2; TRBD2 is a possible D gene (5 bases). V gave up 5 bases and J gave up 6 bases, with 10 bases separating them. The CDR3 contains 13 residues. The CDR3 protein is CASSTRGSGELFF. The DNA of the CDR3 is TGTGCCAGCAGTACCCGAGGGTCCGGGGAGCTGTTTTTT.

V usage is TRBV29-1 and J usage is TRBJ2-7; the match to TRBD1 covers 7 bases. The V and J ends lost 0 bases and 5 bases, in that order; junction bases with no gene match: 7. This CDR3 is built from 14 residues. Per germline, CDR1 SQVTM and CDR2 ANQGSEA. Here the CDR3 reads CSVEDVQGENEQYF. The CDR3 DNA reads TGCAGCGTTGAAGATGTGCAGGGGGAGAACGAGCAGTACTTC.

This sequence joins TRBV12-3 or TRBV12-4 and TRBJ1-6; no clear D. Trimming cost V 5 bases and J 11 bases, with 13 bases left between them. The CDR3 sequence is 13 residues long. CDR3 sequence: CASSRNSDPPLHF. CDR3 nucleotide sequence: TGTGCCAGCAGTAGAAACAGTGATCCACCCCTCCACTTT.